This T cell receptor beta chain was captured by sequencing in a study of blood T cell repertoires in COVID-19. Sequenced by immunoSEQ multiplex PCR; TCRdb stores in-frame clones only, minus some. The sample lists approximately 270,000 clones; over 80% were seen once. This receptor was obtained from a woman aged 25 to 45 with acute COVID-19. The sequenced sample consisted of PBMCs or T cells enriched from blood (not recorded which).

CDR3 protein: CASSTGTFGEQYF. The CDR3 bases are TGTGCCAGTAGCACAGGAACTTTCGGCGAGCAGTACTTC. The chain recombines TRBV19 with TRBJ2-7, with a tentative D call TRBD1 (5 bases). V lost 6 bases to trimming and J lost 6 bases, with 15 bases between them. The V gene's germline CDR1 is LNHDA and CDR2 SQIVND (reference sequence). The CDR3 is made up of 13 amino acids. Using reference TRBV19 and TRBJ2-7 for the parts outside the CDR3, the full variable domain is DGGITQSPKYLFRKEGQNVTLSCEQNLNHDAMYWYRQDPGQGLRLIYYSQIVNDFQKGDIAEGYSVSREKKESFPLTVTSAQKNPTAFYLCASSTGTFGEQYFGPGTRLTVT.